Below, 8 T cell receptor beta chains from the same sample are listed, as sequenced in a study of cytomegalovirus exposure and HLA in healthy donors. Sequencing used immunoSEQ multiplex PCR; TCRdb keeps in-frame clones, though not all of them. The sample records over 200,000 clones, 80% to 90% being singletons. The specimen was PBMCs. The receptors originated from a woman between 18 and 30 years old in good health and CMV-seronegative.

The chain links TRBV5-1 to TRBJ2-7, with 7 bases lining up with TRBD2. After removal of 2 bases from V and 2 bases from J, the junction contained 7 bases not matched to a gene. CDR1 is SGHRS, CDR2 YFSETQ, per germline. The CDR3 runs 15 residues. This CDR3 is CASSFTASGTYEQYF. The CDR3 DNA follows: TGCGCCAGCAGCTTCACGGCTAGCGGAACCTACGAGCAGTACTTC.

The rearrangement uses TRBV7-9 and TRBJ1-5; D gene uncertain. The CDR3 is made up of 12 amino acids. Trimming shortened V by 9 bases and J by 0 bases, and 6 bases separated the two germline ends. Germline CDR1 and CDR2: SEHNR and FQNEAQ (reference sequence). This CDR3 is CASNYSNQPQHF. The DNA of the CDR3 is TGTGCCAGTAATTATAGCAATCAGCCCCAGCATTTT.

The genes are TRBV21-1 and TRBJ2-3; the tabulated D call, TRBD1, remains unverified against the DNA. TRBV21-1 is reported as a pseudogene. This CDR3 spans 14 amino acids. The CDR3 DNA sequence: TGTGCCAGCAGCAAAGGGACACGAGGAGATACGCAGTATTTT. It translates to CASSKGTRGDTQYF.

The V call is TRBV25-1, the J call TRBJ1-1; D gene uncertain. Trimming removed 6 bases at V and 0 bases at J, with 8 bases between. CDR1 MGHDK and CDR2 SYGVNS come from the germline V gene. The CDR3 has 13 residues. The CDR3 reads CASRGRLNTEAFF. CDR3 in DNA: TGTGCCAGCAGGGGGAGATTGAACACTGAAGCTTTCTTT.

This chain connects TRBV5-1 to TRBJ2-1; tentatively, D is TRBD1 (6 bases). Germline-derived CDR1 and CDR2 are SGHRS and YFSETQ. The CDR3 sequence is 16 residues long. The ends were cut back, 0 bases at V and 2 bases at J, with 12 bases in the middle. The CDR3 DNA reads TGCGCCAGCAGCTTGGCCCGCTCAGGGGCCTACAATGAGCAGTTCTTC. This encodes CASSLARSGAYNEQFF.

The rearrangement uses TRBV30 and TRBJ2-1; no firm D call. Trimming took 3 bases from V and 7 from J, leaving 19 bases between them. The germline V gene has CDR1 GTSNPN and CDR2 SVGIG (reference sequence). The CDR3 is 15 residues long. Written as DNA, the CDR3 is TGTGCCTGGAGCGCCACCCTAGGTTTGAGAAATGAGCAGTTCTTC. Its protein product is CAWSATLGLRNEQFF.

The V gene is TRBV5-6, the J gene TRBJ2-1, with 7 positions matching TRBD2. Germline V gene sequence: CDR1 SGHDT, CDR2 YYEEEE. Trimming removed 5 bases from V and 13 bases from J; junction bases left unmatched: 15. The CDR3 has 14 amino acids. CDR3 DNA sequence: TGTGCCAGCAGTCGGACTAGTCCCGCCAGCACTCAGTTCTTC. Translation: CASSRTSPASTQFF.

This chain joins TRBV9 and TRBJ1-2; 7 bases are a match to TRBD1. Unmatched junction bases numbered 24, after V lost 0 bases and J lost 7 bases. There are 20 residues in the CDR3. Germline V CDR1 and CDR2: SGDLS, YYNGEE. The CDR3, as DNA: TGTGCCAGCAGCGTAGGGGGCCAACCTTTAGGGTACTTCCGGGACAGTGGCTACACCTTC. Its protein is CASSVGGQPLGYFRDSGYTF.